This T cell receptor (beta chain) derives from a study of CD8+CD57+ T cells in acquired aplastic anemia. Patients picked for sequencing had shown CD8+CD57+ cell expansion detected by flow cytometry. Trimming cost V 6 bases and J 1 base, with 12 bases left between them. This CDR3 region has 14 residues. Concerning this clonotype itself: What it binds is unknown. Because it lacks the conserved phenylalanine or tryptophan at the end, this CDR3 is likely a read error.

Findings and limits, study-wide: Patients and controls shared approximately 30 CD8+ CDR3 sequences, highly expressed in patients. Patients and controls had CD8+ Simpson's diversity values that were not significantly distinct.

Genomic DNA, the template, was used for profiling of the TCR beta VDJ and CDR3. TCRdb passed the reads through MiXCR, listing each CDR3 protein once. The sample shows 50,000 to 65,000 distinct CDR3 sequences, roughly three fifths of them seen only once. The chain links TRBV12-3 or TRBV12-4 to TRBJ1-1; D is possibly TRBD1 (6 bases). The clonotype originates from a human donor with aplastic anemia. Sequencing was done on a sample of sorted CD4+, CD8+, or CD8+CD57+ T cells (not recorded which) from PBMCs. The CDR3 sequence is CASRSTGQNTEAFL. The CDR3 nucleotides are TGTGCCAGCAGGTCCACGGGACAGAACACTGAAGCTTTCCTT.